This TCR beta chain comes out of a study of blood T cell repertoires in COVID-19. Study-level background: The analysed material was cDNA or gDNA that came from T cells, B-cell-depleted T cells, or PBMCs.

Authors' data handling: Estimated nucleated cell counts came from reference gene primer amplification. The method was immunoSEQ multiplex PCR; TCRdb's version includes in-frame clones alone and lacks a portion of them. That table gives V, J and clone size, and the DNA gave D and trimming. The profile covers fewer than 35,000 clones, with about 88% appearing a single time and 25% to 30% taken by the ten largest. The CDR3 loop spans 18 amino acids. Germline lookup yields CDR1 SGHAT and CDR2 FQNNGV. With 5 bases clipped from V and 4 bases from J, the junction kept 16 bases outside the gene matches. The sequence was obtained from an elderly man with acute or convalescent COVID-19. The chain joins TRBV11-2 to TRBJ2-3, with TRBD1 identical over 9 bases. The specimen was peripheral blood. CDR3 sequence reads: CASSRSTGGLVGSDTQYF. As DNA, the CDR3 is TGTGCCAGCAGCCGCTCAACAGGGGGCTTAGTGGGTTCAGATACGCAGTATTTT.